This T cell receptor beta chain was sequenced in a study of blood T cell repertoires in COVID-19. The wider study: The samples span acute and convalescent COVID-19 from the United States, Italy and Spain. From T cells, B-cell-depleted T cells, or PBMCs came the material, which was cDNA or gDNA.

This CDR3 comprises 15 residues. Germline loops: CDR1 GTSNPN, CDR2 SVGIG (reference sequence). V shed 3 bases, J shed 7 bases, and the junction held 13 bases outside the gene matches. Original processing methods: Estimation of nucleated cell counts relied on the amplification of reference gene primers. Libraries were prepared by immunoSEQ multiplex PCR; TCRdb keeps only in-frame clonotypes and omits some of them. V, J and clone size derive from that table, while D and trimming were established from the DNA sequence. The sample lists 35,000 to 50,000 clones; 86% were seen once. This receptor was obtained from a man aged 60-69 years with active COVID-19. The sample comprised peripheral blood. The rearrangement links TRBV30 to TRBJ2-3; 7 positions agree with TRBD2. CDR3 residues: CAWRLAPQTQNTQYF. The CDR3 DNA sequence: TGTGCCTGGAGACTAGCGCCACAAACCCAGAATACGCAGTATTTT. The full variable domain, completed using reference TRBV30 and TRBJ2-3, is SQTIHQWPATLVQPVGSPLSLECTVEGTSNPNLYWYRQAAGRGLQLLFYSVGIGQISSEVPQNLSASRPQDRQFILSSKKLLLSDSGFYLCAWRLAPQTQNTQYFGPGTRLTVL.